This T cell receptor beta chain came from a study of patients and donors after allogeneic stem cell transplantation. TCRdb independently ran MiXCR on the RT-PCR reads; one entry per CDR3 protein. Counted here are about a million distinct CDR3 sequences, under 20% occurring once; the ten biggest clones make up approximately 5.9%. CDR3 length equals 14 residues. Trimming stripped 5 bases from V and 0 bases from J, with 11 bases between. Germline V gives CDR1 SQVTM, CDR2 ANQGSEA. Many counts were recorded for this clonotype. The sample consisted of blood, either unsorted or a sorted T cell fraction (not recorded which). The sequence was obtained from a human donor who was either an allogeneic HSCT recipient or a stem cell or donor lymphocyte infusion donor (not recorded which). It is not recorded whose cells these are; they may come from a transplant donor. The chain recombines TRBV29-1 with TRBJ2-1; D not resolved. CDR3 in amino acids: CSVSDGSSYNEQFF. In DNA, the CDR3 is TGCAGCGTTTCCGACGGATCCTCCTACAATGAGCAGTTCTTC.